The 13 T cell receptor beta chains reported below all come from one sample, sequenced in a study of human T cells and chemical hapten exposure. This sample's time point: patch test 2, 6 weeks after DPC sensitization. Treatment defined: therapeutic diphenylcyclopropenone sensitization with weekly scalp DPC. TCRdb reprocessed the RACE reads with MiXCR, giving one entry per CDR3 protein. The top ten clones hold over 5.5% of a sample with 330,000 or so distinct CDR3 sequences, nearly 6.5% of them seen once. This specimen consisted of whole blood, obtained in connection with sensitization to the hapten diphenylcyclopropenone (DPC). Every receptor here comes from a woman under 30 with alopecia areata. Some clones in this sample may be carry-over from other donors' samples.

The CDR3 bases are TGTGCCACCAGTGTATGTGGAGGGGTTAGGTACTTC. Amino acid sequence: CATSVCGGVRYF. This rearrangement joins TRBV24-1 to TRBJ2-4, with D perhaps TRBD2 (6 bases). CDR3 length equals 12 residues. Germline V gene sequence: CDR1 KGHDR, CDR2 SFDVKD. The V gene lost 5 bases and the J gene lost 15 bases, with 16 bases spanning the gap.

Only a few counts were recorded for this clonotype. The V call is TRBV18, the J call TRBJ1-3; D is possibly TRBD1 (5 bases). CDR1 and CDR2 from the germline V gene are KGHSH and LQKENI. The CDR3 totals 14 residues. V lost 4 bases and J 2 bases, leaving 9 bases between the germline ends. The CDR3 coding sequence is TGTGCCAGCTCACTTCCAGGGACTGGAAACACCATATATTTT. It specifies CASSLPGTGNTIYF.

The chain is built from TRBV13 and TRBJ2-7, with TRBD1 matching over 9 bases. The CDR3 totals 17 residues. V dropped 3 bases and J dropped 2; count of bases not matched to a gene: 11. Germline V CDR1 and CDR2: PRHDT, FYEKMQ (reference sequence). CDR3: CASSFSLEQGAAYEQYF. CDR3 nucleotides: TGTGCCAGCAGCTTCTCTCTCGAACAGGGGGCAGCCTACGAGCAGTACTTC.

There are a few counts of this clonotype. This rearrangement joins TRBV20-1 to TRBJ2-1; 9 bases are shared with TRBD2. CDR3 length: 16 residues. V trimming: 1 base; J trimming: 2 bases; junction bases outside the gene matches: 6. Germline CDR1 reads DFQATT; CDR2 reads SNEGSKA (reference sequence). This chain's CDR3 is CSARGYSGGTYNEQFF. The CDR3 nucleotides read TGCAGTGCTAGAGGATATAGCGGGGGTACCTACAATGAGCAGTTCTTC.

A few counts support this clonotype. CDR3 sequence: CSADHTSSYGYTF. In nucleotides, the CDR3 is TGCAGTGCAGATCATACCTCTTCCTATGGCTACACCTTC. The chain employs TRBV20-1 and TRBJ1-2; D is unresolved. Germline CDR1 DFQATT, CDR2 SNEGSKA (reference sequence). Trimming took off 6 bases at V and 4 bases at J, with 15 bases between the two ends. CDR3 length: 13 residues.

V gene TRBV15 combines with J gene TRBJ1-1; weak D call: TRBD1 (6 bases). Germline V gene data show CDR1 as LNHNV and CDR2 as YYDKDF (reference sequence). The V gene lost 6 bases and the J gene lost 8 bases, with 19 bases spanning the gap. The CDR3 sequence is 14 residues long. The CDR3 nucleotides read TGTGCCACCAGTTTCGGCTTACAGGGAACCGAAGCTTTCTTT. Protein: CATSFGLQGTEAFF.

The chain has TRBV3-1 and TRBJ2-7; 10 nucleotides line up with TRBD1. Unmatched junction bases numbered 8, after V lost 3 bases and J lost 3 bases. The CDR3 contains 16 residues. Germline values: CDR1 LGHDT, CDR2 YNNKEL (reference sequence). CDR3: CASSHPPGQGHYEQYF. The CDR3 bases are TGTGCCAGCAGCCACCCTCCGGGACAGGGGCACTACGAGCAGTACTTC.

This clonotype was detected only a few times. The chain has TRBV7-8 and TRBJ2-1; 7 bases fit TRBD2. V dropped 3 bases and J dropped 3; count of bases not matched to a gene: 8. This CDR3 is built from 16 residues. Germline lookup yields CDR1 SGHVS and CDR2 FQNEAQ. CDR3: CASSFSSGARYNEQFF. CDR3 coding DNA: TGTGCCAGCAGCTTTTCCAGCGGGGCCCGCTACAATGAGCAGTTCTTC.

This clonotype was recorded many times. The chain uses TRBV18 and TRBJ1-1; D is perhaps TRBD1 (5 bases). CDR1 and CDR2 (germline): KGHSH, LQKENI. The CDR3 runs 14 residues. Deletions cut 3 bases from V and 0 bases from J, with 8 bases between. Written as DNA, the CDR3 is TGTGCCAGCTCACCGACAGATATGAACACTGAAGCTTTCTTT. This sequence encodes CASSPTDMNTEAFF.

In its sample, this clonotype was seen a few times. The CDR3 DNA is TGTGCCACCAGCGTACGAGGGGGAAAACTGTTTTTT. The encoded protein is CATSVRGGKLFF. The genes are TRBV15 and TRBJ1-4, with D possibly being TRBD1 (6 bases). V was trimmed by 5 bases and J by 10 bases, leaving 11 bases between them. Germline V gene sequence: CDR1 LNHNV, CDR2 YYDKDF (reference sequence). The CDR3 consists of 12 residues. The whole variable domain, filled in from reference TRBV15 and TRBJ1-4, reads DAMVIQNPRYQVTQFGKPVTLSCSQTLNHNVMYWYQQKSSQAPKLLFHYYDKDFNNEADTPDNFQSRRPNTSFCFLDIRSPGLGDTAMYLCATSVRGGKLFFGSGTQLSVL.

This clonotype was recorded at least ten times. This CDR3 is CASSWQAGGADTQYF. The CDR3 nucleotides read TGCGCCAGCAGCTGGCAGGCAGGGGGGGCAGATACGCAGTATTTT. The V call is TRBV5-1, the J call TRBJ2-3; D may correspond to TRBD1 or TRBD2 (7 bases each). The germline V gene encodes CDR1 SGHRS and CDR2 YFSETQ. This CDR3 comprises 15 residues. Trimming stripped 3 bases from V and 4 bases from J, with 15 bases between.

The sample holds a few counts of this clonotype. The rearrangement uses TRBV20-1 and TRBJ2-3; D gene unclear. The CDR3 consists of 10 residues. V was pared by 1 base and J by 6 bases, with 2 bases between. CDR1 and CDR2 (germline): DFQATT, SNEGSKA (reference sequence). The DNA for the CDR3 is TGCAGTGCTAGAGCCGATACGCAGTATTTT. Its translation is CSARADTQYF.

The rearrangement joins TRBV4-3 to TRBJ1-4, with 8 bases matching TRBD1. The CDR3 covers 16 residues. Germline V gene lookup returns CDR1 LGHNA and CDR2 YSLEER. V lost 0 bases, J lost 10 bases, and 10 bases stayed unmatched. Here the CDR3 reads CASSQEKGTGSRKLFF. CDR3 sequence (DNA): TGCGCCAGCAGCCAAGAAAAAGGGACAGGTAGTCGAAAACTGTTTTTT.